The 11 T cell receptor beta chains in this list originate from one sample, sequenced in a study of CD8+CD57+ T cells in acquired aplastic anemia. Patients who underwent sequencing had shown CD8+CD57+ cell expansion by flow cytometry. The template for TCR beta VDJ and CDR3 sequence profiling was genomic DNA. Via MiXCR, TCRdb re-called the reads, giving one row per CDR3 protein. The sample lists 180,000 or so distinct CDR3 sequences; approximately 52% were seen once. Material for sequencing was sorted CD4+, CD8+, or CD8+CD57+ T cells (not recorded which) from PBMCs. These receptors were obtained from a human donor with aplastic anemia.

CDR3 sequence: CASSERGGSYGYTF. The CDR3 nucleotides are TGTGCCAGCAGTGAACGCGGGGGCAGCTATGGCTACACCTTC. This chain uses TRBV25-1 with TRBJ1-2; D perhaps matches TRBD1 (6 bases). CDR1 MGHDK and CDR2 SYGVNS come from the germline V gene. The CDR3 length is 14 residues. Trimming took 2 bases from V and 4 from J, leaving 11 bases between them.

Details on this clonotype: A much more abundant neighbour one base away suggests this may be a read error. Lacking the conserved final phenylalanine or tryptophan, this CDR3 likely reflects a read error. The chain uses TRBV7-9 and TRBJ2-5, with 11 bases aligning to TRBD2. There are 15 residues in the CDR3. The junction had 13 bases not matched to a gene; V was cut back by 7 bases and J by 9 bases. From germline, CDR1 is SEHNR and CDR2 FQNEAQ (reference sequence). The CDR3 here is CASTIGTSGTGAQYL. The CDR3 DNA reads TGTGCCAGCACCATCGGGACTAGCGGCACAGGGGCCCAGTACCTC.

This clonotype was picked up many times. The chain joins TRBV6-2 or TRBV6-3 to TRBJ2-4; a possible D gene is TRBD2 (5 bases). The CDR3 consists of 11 residues. Germline V lookup: CDR1 MNHEY, CDR2 SVGEGT. V lost 5 bases and J 7 bases, leaving 6 bases between the germline ends. The DNA for the CDR3 is TGTGCCAGCAGTAGGAGGAACATTCAGTACTTC. Translated, it gives CASSRRNIQYF.

The genes are TRBV24-1 and TRBJ1-6; 8 bases fit TRBD1. Germline values: CDR1 KGHDR, CDR2 SFDVKD. V was clipped by 0 bases and J by 7 bases; unmatched bases: 4. The CDR3 contains 16 residues. This CDR3 reads CATSDLLQGENSPLHF. CDR3 DNA sequence: TGTGCCACCAGTGATTTGTTACAGGGGGAAAATTCACCCCTCCACTTT.

This clonotype was found a few times. The rearrangement uses TRBV24-1 and TRBJ2-3, with D perhaps TRBD1 (5 bases). Trimming cost V 12 bases and J 3 bases, with 15 bases left between them. The CDR3 consists of 13 residues. Germline V CDR1 and CDR2: KGHDR, SFDVKD. The CDR3 sequence is CAAESGATDTQYF. In DNA form, the CDR3 reads TGTGCCGCCGAGAGTGGGGCAACAGATACGCAGTATTTT.

The V call is TRBV10-2, the J call TRBJ2-5; unclear D gene. This CDR3 is built from 12 residues. V lost 0 bases, J lost 5 bases, and 4 bases lay in between. Germline values: CDR1 WSHSY, CDR2 SAAADI. The CDR3 reads CASSESKETQYF. The CDR3 coding sequence is TGCGCCAGCAGTGAGTCAAAGGAGACCCAGTACTTC.

This clonotype was seen once. The chain employs TRBV24-1 and TRBJ1-4, with TRBD1 matching 7 bases. V gave up 4 bases and J gave up 8 bases; unmatched junction bases: 9. Germline values: CDR1 KGHDR, CDR2 SFDVKD. This CDR3 has 15 amino acids. The CDR3 nucleotides are TGTGCCACCAGTGACCCCCGAGACAGGGAAGAAAAACTGTTTTTT. Amino acids: CATSDPRDREEKLFF.

This clonotype was observed at least ten times. The J gene is TRBJ1-1, the V gene TRBV19, with 8 bases fitting TRBD1. The J segment lost 5 bases and the V segment lost 7 bases, leaving 12 bases of the junction unmatched. Germline V gene sequence: CDR1 LNHDA, CDR2 SQIVND (reference sequence). The CDR3 is made up of 15 amino acids. The CDR3 reads CASTPQGAPRTEAFF. The CDR3 nucleotides are TGTGCCAGTACCCCGCAGGGGGCGCCGAGGACTGAAGCTTTCTTT.

This clonotype was counted a few times. The V call is TRBV27, the J call TRBJ2-4, with TRBD1 as a possible D gene (5 bases). V was pared by 9 bases and J by 6 bases, with 6 bases between. The CDR3 length is 10 residues. Germline V gene data show CDR1 as MNHEY and CDR2 as SMNVEV (reference sequence). CDR3 coding DNA: TGTGCCAGTAGGGGAAACATTCAGTACTTC. As protein: CASRGNIQYF.

The rearrangement joins TRBV6-1 to TRBJ1-1; D gene unclear. The CDR3 is 15 amino acids. V gave up 2 bases and J gave up 0 bases, with 10 bases separating them. The germline gives CDR1 MNHNS, CDR2 SASEGT. In DNA form, the CDR3 reads TGTGCCAGCAGTGAAACAGTGGCTCTGAACACTGAAGCTTTCTTT. It encodes CASSETVALNTEAFF.

The rearrangement joins TRBV7-8 to TRBJ1-5; TRBD1 might be the D (6 bases). CDR1 and CDR2 (germline): SGHVS, FQNEAQ. This CDR3 is built from 16 residues. The V and J ends lost 5 bases and 0 bases respectively, with 14 bases between them. As DNA, the CDR3 is TGTGCCAGCAGCCTCAGACAGGTGGATAGCAATCAGCCCCAGCATTTT. This gives the protein CASSLRQVDSNQPQHF.